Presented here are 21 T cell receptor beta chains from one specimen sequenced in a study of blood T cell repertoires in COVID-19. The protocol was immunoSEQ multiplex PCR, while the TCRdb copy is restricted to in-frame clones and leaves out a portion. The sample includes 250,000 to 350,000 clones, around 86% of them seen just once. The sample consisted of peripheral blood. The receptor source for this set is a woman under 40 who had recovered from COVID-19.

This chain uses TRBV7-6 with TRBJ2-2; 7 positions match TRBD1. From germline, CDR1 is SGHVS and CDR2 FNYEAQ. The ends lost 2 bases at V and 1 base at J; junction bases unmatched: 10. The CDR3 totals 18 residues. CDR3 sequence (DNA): TGTGCCAGCAGCTTAAAACTAGGGGGACAGCTGAACACCGGGGAGCTGTTTTTT. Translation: CASSLKLGGQLNTGELFF.

CDR3 protein: CATSDRGTGGHQPQHF. The CDR3 DNA reads as TGTGCCACCAGTGACCGCGGGACAGGGGGACATCAGCCCCAGCATTTT. The chain recombines TRBV24-1 with TRBJ1-5, with TRBD1 identical over 11 bases. CDR3 length: 16 residues. Germline lookup yields CDR1 KGHDR and CDR2 SFDVKD. V gave up 4 bases and J gave up 5 bases; unmatched junction bases: 6.

The CDR3 nucleotides read TGTGCCAGCACCACACTCGGGACAGGACTCTATGGCTACACCTTC. Translated, it gives CASTTLGTGLYGYTF. This sequence joins TRBV7-9 and TRBJ1-2, with 8 bases identical to TRBD1. V gave up 7 bases and J gave up 4 bases; unmatched junction bases: 11. The germline CDR1 and CDR2 sequences are SEHNR and FQNEAQ (reference sequence). This CDR3 has 15 amino acids.

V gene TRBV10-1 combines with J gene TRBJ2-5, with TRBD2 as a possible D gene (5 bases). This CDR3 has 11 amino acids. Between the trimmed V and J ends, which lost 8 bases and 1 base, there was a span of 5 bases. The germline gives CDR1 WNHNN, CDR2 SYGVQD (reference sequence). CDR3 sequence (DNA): TGCGCCAGCGGGAGCCAAGAGACCCAGTACTTC. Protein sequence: CASGSQETQYF.

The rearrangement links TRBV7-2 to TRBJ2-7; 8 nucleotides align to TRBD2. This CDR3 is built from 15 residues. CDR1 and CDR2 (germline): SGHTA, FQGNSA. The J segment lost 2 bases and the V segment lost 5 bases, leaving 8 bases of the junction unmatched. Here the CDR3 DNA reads TGTGCCAGCAGCATAGAGGCGGGGGGAACCTACGAGCAGTACTTC. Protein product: CASSIEAGGTYEQYF. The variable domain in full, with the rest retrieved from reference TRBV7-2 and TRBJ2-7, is GAGVSQSPSNKVTEKGKDVELRCDPISGHTALYWYRQSLGQGLEFLIYFQGNSAPDKSGLPSDRFSAERTGGSVSTLTIQRTQQEDSAVYLCASSIEAGGTYEQYFGPGTRLTVT.

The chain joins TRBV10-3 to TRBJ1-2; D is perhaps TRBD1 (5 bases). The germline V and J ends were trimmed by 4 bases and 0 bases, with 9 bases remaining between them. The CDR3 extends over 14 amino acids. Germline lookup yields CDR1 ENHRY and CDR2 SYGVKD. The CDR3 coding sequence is TGTGCCATCAGTGGGGGCCTGCCTAACTATGGCTACACCTTC. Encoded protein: CAISGGLPNYGYTF.

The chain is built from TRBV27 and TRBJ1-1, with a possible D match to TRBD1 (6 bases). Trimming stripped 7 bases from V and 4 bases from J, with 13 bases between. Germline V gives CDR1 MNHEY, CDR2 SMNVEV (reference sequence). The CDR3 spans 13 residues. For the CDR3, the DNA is TGTGCCAGCAAGCTCTCAGGGGTCACTGAAGCTTTCTTT. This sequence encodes CASKLSGVTEAFF.

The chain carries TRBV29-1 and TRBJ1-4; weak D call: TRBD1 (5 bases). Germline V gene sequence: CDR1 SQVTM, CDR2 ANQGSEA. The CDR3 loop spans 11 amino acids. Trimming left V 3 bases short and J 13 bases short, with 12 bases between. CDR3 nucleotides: TGCAGCGTTGATTTAGGACAATCACTGTTTTTT. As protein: CSVDLGQSLFF.

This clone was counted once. CDR3 protein: CASSPRQGRPGQFF. As DNA, the CDR3 is TGTGCCAGTAGCCCGAGACAGGGTAGACCGGGGCAGTTCTTC. This rearrangement joins TRBV19 to TRBJ2-1; TRBD1 matches 7 bases. The germline CDR1 and CDR2 sequences are LNHDA and SQIVND (reference sequence). The ends lost 6 bases at V and 12 bases at J; junction bases unmatched: 14. This CDR3 is 14 amino acids long.

The CDR3 DNA reads as TGTGCCAGTAGTATTACTCGGAAGCGACAGGGACCCGGGGAGCTGTTTTTT. Its protein is CASSITRKRQGPGELFF. This chain uses TRBV19 with TRBJ2-2; TRBD1 matches at 7 bases. Per the germline V gene, CDR1 is LNHDA and CDR2 is SQIVND (reference sequence). After removal of 3 bases from V and 6 bases from J, the junction contained 13 bases not matched to a gene. CDR3 length: 17 amino acids.

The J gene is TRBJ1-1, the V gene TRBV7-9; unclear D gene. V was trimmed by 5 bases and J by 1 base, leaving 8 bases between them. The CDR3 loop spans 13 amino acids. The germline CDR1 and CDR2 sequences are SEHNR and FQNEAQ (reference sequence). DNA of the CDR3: TGTGCCAGCAGCGTAGACGGGAACACTGAAGCTTTCTTT. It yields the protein CASSVDGNTEAFF.

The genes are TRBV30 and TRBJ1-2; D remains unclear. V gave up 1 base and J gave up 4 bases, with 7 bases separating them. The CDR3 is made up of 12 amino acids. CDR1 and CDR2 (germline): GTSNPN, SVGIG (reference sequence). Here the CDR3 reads CAWSGTSYGYTF. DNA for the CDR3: TGTGCCTGGAGTGGCACAAGCTATGGCTACACCTTC.

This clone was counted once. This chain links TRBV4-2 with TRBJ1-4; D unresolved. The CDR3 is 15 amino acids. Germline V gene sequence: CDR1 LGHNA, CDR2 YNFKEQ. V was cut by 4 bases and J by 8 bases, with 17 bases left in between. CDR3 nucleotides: TGTGCCAGCAGCCCTCCCGCGGACTCGGGGGAAAAACTGTTTTTT. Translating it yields CASSPPADSGEKLFF.

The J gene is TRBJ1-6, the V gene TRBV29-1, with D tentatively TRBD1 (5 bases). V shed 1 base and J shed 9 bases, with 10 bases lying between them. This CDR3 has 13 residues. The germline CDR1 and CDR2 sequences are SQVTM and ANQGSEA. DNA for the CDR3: TGCAGCGTTGAAGGTTGTCAGGGTTCACCCCTCCACTTT. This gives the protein CSVEGCQGSPLHF.

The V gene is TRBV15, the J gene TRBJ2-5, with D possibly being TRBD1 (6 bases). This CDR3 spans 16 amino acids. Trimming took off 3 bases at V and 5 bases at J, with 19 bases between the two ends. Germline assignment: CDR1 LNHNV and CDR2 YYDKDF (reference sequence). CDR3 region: CATSRPRGTSYETQYF. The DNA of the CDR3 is TGTGCCACCAGCAGGCCAAGGGGGACCTCATACGAGACCCAGTACTTC.

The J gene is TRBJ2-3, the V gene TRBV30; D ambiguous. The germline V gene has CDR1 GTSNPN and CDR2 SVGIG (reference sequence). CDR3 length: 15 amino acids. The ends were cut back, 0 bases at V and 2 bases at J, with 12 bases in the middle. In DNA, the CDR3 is TGTGCCTGGAGTGTAATACGGTCTGTCACAGATACGCAGTATTTT. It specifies CAWSVIRSVTDTQYF.

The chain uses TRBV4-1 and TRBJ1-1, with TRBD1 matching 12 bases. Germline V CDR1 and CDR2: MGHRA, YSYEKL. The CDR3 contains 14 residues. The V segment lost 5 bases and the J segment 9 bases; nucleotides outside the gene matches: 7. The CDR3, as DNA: TGCGCCAGCAGCTCGGGACAGGGGGCTGATAAAGCTTTCTTT. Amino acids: CASSSGQGADKAFF.

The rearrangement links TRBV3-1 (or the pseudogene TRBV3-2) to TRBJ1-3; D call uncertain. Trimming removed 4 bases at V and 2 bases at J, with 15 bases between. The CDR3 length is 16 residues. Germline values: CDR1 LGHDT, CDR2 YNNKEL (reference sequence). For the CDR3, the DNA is TGTGCCAGCAGCCCTATTGGAAGCAGGCCTGGAAACACCATATATTTT. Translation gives CASSPIGSRPGNTIYF.

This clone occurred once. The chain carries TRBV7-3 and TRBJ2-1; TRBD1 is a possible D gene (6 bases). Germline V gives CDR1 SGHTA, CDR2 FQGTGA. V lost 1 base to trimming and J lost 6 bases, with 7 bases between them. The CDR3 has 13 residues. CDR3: CASSLIRGNEQFF. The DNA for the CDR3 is TGTGCCAGCAGCTTAATCAGGGGCAATGAGCAGTTCTTC.

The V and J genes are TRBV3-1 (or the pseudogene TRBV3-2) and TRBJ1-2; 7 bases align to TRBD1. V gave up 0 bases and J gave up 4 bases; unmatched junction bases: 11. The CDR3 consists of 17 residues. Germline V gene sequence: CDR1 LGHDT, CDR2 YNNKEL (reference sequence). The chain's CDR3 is CASSQDQNRGNFYGYTF. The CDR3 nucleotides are TGTGCCAGCAGCCAAGATCAGAACAGGGGCAACTTCTATGGCTACACCTTC.

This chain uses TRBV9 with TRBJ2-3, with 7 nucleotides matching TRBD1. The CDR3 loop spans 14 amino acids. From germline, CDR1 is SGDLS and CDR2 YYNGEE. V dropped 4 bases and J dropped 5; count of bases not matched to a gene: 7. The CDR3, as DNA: TGTGCCAGCAGCCCAGGATCAGGGGGAGATACGCAGTATTTT. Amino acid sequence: CASSPGSGGDTQYF.